Listed here is a single T cell receptor beta chain. Its recognized antigen is unknown. Base-call qualities are not available, and no considerably larger clone is one nucleotide away. For deep sequencing, PBMC libraries mostly used about 0.45 ug of input genomic DNA, with six replicates for each sample. Following the manufacturer's instructions, the team built TCRbeta libraries using the immunoSEQ hsTCRbeta kit. The finished libraries were brought together in one pool at 3 nM, which was then read using an Illumina NovaSeq 6000 S4 flow cell. The authors processed their data as follows. The immunoSEQ Analyzer was used for raw data preprocessing and quality control. The analysis was restricted to productive rearrangements, with each unique CDR3 amino acid sequence defining a clonotype. Using the R package tcR, the researchers computed the Gini-Simpson index as their estimate of repertoire clonality. Gini indices were compared with Student's t test, and associations with tumor size change were assessed by Pearson correlation. TCRdb obtained this table from immuneACCESS and retained in-frame rearrangements with V and J assigned. These tables miss some clones; where compared with another copy, unresolved V genes account for less than half of the shortfall, and the remainder is unexplained. V, J and clone size are those of that table, while D and trimming were read from the DNA. Counted in this sample were 30,000 to 35,000 clones; 80% to 90% of them appeared once. The ten largest clones represent 3.5% of the sample.

This record belongs to a study of neoadjuvant anti-PD-1 for oral cavity cancer (dated by TCRdb to about 2021). Context from the whole study: Patients mostly received three to four biweekly doses of nivolumab at 3 mg/kg before curative-intent surgical resection. Patients who did not progress were given a fourth nivolumab dose at about day 43 and had definitive surgical resection on days 50-56. An approximately 33% response rate was observed in the parent correlative cohort, in which around eleven patients were included. Responders were defined as patients with complete response, partial response or stable disease by RECIST 1.1; non-responders were defined as patients with progression.

Broader findings and caveats from the paper: Higher pretreatment blood Treg/Th17 ratios correlated with higher pretreatment blood TCRbeta clonality and lower post-treatment tumor TCRbeta clonality. After neoadjuvant nivolumab, T cell clonality (Gini index) in PBMCs was significantly higher in non-responders than in responders. The TCR analyses had only a few patients in each response group, and the authors called for validation in larger cohorts.

The intended sense of this specimen's time point label: before neoadjuvant nivolumab. None of the patients had received prior systemic or radiation treatment, and all were newly diagnosed with stage II-IVA oral cavity squamous cell carcinoma. Everyone in the cohort had locally advanced, HPV-negative oral cavity squamous cell carcinoma. No culture maintenance or expansion was done, as the peripheral blood mononuclear cells went straight to analysis. The samples were obtained from a longitudinal correlative study of a single-arm phase II trial testing neoadjuvant nivolumab in oral cavity squamous cell carcinoma. Genomic DNA-based TCRbeta sequencing was performed on subject-matched pre- and post-treatment PBMCs and tumors from three responders and three non-responders. Peripheral blood mononuclear cells were collected before nivolumab treatment and were collected again after treatment, at the time of surgery. The Maxwell RSC DNA from Cells kit was used to isolate genomic DNA from PBMCs.

The source was PBMCs, collected before nivolumab (anti-PD-1) treatment. This sequence was found in a person aged 35 to 85 with oral cavity squamous cell carcinoma.

CDR3 loop: CASSVDPGTVVDEQYF. The DNA sequence is as follows: TGTGCCAGCAGCGTAGACCCCGGGACAGTTGTCGACGAGCAGTACTTC. This chain joins TRBV9 to TRBJ2-7; 7 junctional bases match TRBD1. Sequences SGDLS (CDR1) and YYNGEE (CDR2) are obtained from the germline V gene. Unmatched junction bases come to 11, with V trimmed by 0 bases and J by 5 bases. From cysteine to phenylalanine, the CDR3 is 16 amino acids long. Just CDR3 DNA is preserved here, 48 bases in frame from base 1.